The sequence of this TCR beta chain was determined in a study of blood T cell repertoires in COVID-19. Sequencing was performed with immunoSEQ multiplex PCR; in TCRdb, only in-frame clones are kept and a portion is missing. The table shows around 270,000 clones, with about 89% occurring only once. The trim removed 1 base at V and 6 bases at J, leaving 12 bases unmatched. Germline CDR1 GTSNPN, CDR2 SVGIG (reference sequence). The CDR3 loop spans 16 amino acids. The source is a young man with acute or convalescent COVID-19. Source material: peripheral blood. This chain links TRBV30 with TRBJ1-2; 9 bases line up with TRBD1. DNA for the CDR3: TGTGCCTGGAGTGCCCCACAGGGGGCGAGGAGAAATGGCTACACCTTC. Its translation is CAWSAPQGARRNGYTF.